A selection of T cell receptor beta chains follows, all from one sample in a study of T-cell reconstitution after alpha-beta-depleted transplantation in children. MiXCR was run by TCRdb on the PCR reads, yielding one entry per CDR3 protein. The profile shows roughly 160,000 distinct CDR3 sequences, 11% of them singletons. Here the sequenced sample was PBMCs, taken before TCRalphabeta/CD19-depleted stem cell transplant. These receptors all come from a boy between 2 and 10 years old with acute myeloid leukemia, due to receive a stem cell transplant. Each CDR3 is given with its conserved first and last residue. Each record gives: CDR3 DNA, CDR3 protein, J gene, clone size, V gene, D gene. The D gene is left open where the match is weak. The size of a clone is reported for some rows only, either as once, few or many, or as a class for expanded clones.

TGTGCCTCCTGCCAAGGGATTAGCGGAGGAGGGCCTCCGTACTTC | CASCQGISGGGPPYF | TRBJ2-7 | - | TRBV3-1 | -
TGTGCCAGCAGCGTAGGAGACGGGGAGCTGTTTTTT | CASSVGDGELFF | TRBJ2-2 | many | TRBV9 | -
TGTGCCAGCAGCTTGTGGTTAGCGGGAGACCCCAATGAGCAGTTCTTC | CASSLWLAGDPNEQFF | TRBJ2-1 | many | TRBV5-4 | TRBD2
TGTGCCAGCAGCTTAGAGGGATGGGGAGAGACCCAGTACTTC | CASSLEGWGETQYF | TRBJ2-5 | many | TRBV7-2 | -
TGTGCCTGGAGTGTACAGGGGACTGGGGCCAACGTCCTGACTTTC | CAWSVQGTGANVLTF | TRBJ2-6 | many | TRBV30 | TRBD1
TGCAGCGTTGAAACTAGCACAGATACGCAGTATTTT | CSVETSTDTQYF | TRBJ2-3 | many | TRBV29-1 | -
TGCAGTGCTAGAGCGGGACTAGCGGGAGTAGGCACAGATACGCAGTATTTT | CSARAGLAGVGTDTQYF | TRBJ2-3 | many | TRBV20-1 | TRBD2
TGTGCCAGCAGCTTAACACTAGCGGGAGTAAGAGATACGCAGTATTTT | CASSLTLAGVRDTQYF | TRBJ2-3 | many | TRBV7-6 | TRBD2
TGCAGCGCTGACGAAGAGGGGCCTCGAGAGACCCAGTACTTC | CSADEEGPRETQYF | TRBJ2-5 | many | TRBV29-1 | -
TGTGCCAGCAGCTTAGACACGACGAACACTGAAGCTTTCTTT | CASSLDTTNTEAFF | TRBJ1-1 | many | TRBV7-6 | -
TGTGCCAGCGTCCGGGACAGGGACACTGAAGCTTTCTTT | CASVRDRDTEAFF | TRBJ1-1 | many | TRBV2 | TRBD1
TGCAGTGCTAGAGATACGGGACTAGATTTAGGGCATACGCAGTATTTT | CSARDTGLDLGHTQYF | TRBJ2-3 | many | TRBV20-1 | TRBD2
TGTGCCAGCAGTGAGGGTAGCGGGCCACCGAGCTCCTACAATGAGCAGTTCTTC | CASSEGSGPPSSYNEQFF | TRBJ2-1 | many | TRBV2 | TRBD2
TGCAGCGTTGAAGGGGGACAGGCGGGGGGCTACACCTTC | CSVEGGQAGGYTF | TRBJ1-2 | many | TRBV29-1 | TRBD1
TGTGCCACCAGTGATTCGCCCAACCCGAACGATCTTACAGATACGCAGTATTTT | CATSDSPNPNDLTDTQYF | TRBJ2-3 | many | TRBV24-1 | -
TGCAGTGCTAGACCCCAGACTCTAAACACCGGGGAGCTGTTTTTT | CSARPQTLNTGELFF | TRBJ2-2 | many | TRBV20-1 | -
TGTGCCATCAGTGAGGGGCTAGCGGGGACCGCCGCCTACGAGCAGTACTTC | CAISEGLAGTAAYEQYF | TRBJ2-7 | many | TRBV10-3 | TRBD2
TGCAGTGCTGAGCAACAGGGCTATGGCTACACCTTC | CSAEQQGYGYTF | TRBJ1-2 | few | TRBV20-1 | -
TGTGCCAGCAGCTTGGACCATGCGTCGAACACCGGGGAGCTGTTTTTT | CASSLDHASNTGELFF | TRBJ2-2 | many | TRBV5-4 | -
TGTGCCAGCAGCACGAGGACTAGCGGGCAGGTGGCCCAGTACTTC | CASSTRTSGQVAQYF | TRBJ2-5 | many | TRBV7-2 | TRBD2
TGTGCCAGCAGCCTAGGGGGGAGCGGCACAGATACGCAGTATTTT | CASSLGGSGTDTQYF | TRBJ2-3 | many | TRBV12-3/TRBV12-4 | -
TGTGCCAGCAGTTACTCGAGGCGGGGGGACACAGATACGCAGTATTTT | CASSYSRRGDTDTQYF | TRBJ2-3 | many | TRBV6-2/TRBV6-3 | TRBD2
TGTGCCAGCAGCCAAGCGCCCTTTGGTTTCTCTGGGGCCAACGTCCTGACTTTC | CASSQAPFGFSGANVLTF | TRBJ2-6 | many | TRBV3-1 | -
TGTGCCATCAGTGTTCTGACTAGCACAGATACGCAGTATTTT | CAISVLTSTDTQYF | TRBJ2-3 | many | TRBV10-3 | -
TGTGCCAGCAGCGCCCGGGACAGGGGGCAGGGAGAGACCCAGTACTTC | CASSARDRGQGETQYF | TRBJ2-5 | many | TRBV9 | TRBD1
TGCAGTGCTCCCCGCGGGGGGGGGCACACCGGGGAGCTGTTTTTT | CSAPRGGGHTGELFF | TRBJ2-2 | many | TRBV20-1 | TRBD2
TGTGCCATAACGCCGGGACAGGGGAATTCACCCCTCCACTTT | CAITPGQGNSPLHF | TRBJ1-6 | few | TRBV6-1 | TRBD1
TGTGCCAGCAGCCTTAGTGGGAATGGCTACGAGCAGTACTTC | CASSLSGNGYEQYF | TRBJ2-7 | many | TRBV7-2 | -
TGCGCCAGCAGCGCCCCCACAGATACGCAGTATTTT | CASSAPTDTQYF | TRBJ2-3 | many | TRBV5-1 | -
TGTGCCAGCAGTGAAAATGAGGGGGTCATGAACACTGAAGCTTTCTTT | CASSENEGVMNTEAFF | TRBJ1-1 | few | TRBV2 | -
TGTGCCAGCAGCCGGCTAGCGGTCGCGAACACCGGGGAGCTGTTTTTT | CASSRLAVANTGELFF | TRBJ2-2 | many | TRBV5-6 | TRBD2
TGCGCCAGCAATACAGGGATGAACACTGAAGCTTTCTTT | CASNTGMNTEAFF | TRBJ1-1 | many | TRBV5-1 | -
TGCGCCAGCAGCTTGGGGGTCAGCGCCACCGGGGAGCTGTTTTTT | CASSLGVSATGELFF | TRBJ2-2 | many | TRBV5-1 | -
TGTGCCAGCAGTTACAGGGGACATAATTCACCCCTCCACTTT | CASSYRGHNSPLHF | TRBJ1-6 | - | TRBV6-5 | -
TGTGCCAGCAGCCCGCCAGGGAACACTGAAGCTTTCTTT | CASSPPGNTEAFF | TRBJ1-1 | many | TRBV5-5 | -
TGCGCCAGCAGCCAAGGAGGGACGTGTTTT | CASSQGGTCF | TRBJ1-5 | - | TRBV4-1 | -
TGCAGTGCTAGAGAGGGGGTTGGGCACCTGGGGACCCAGTACTTC | CSAREGVGHLGTQYF | TRBJ2-5 | many | TRBV20-1 | -
TGTGCCAGCAGCCCGATCGCAGGAGGCACAGATACGCAGTATTTT | CASSPIAGGTDTQYF | TRBJ2-3 | many | TRBV5-6 | -
TGCAGTGCTAGAGCGGGGAATGGGGCCAAAAACATTCAGTACTTC | CSARAGNGAKNIQYF | TRBJ2-4 | many | TRBV20-1 | -
TGTGCCAGCAGCTTTGGGATCAATGAGCAGTTCTTC | CASSFGINEQFF | TRBJ2-1 | - | TRBV7-9 | -
TGTGCCAGCAGAGCAGCGCTAGACGCAGATACGCAGTATTTT | CASRAALDADTQYF | TRBJ2-3 | many | TRBV28 | -
TGCAGTGCTAGAGATTCAAGGGGGTCCCTTCATTCACCCCTCCACTTT | CSARDSRGSLHSPLHF | TRBJ1-6 | many | TRBV20-1 | -
TGTGCCACCAGCAGAGGGGGGGTGCCAATCGAGACCCAGTACTTC | CATSRGGVPIETQYF | TRBJ2-5 | many | TRBV15 | -
TGCGCCAGCAGCTCTCGAGGACTAGAACTAGCCAAAAACATTCAGTACTTC | CASSSRGLELAKNIQYF | TRBJ2-4 | many | TRBV4-1 | TRBD2
TGCAGTGCTCCCCCGGGCAGCTCTAACTATGGCTACACCTTC | CSAPPGSSNYGYTF | TRBJ1-2 | many | TRBV20-1 | -
TGTGCCAGCTCACCATTGATCGGTCCCGGGGAGCTGTTTTTT | CASSPLIGPGELFF | TRBJ2-2 | many | TRBV18 | -
TGTGCCAGCAGCCCAGGTCCTAGCGGGGGGGCGGGTCGTAGGCTCTTC | CASSPGPSGGAGRRLF | TRBJ2-1 | many | TRBV11-2 | TRBD2
TGTGCCAGCAGTTTGGGGGCTCGGCAGCCCCAGCATTTT | CASSLGARQPQHF | TRBJ1-5 | many | TRBV27 | -
TGCAGCGCTGTGGAGGCCGGGGAGCTGTTTTTT | CSAVEAGELFF | TRBJ2-2 | many | TRBV29-1 | -
TGTGCCATCAGTGAGGGACAGGGGATAGAGACCCAGTACTTC | CAISEGQGIETQYF | TRBJ2-5 | many | TRBV10-3 | TRBD1
TGTGCCACCGTCCCGGGACAGGGAAACAATCAGCCCCAGCATTTT | CATVPGQGNNQPQHF | TRBJ1-5 | many | TRBV28 | TRBD1
TGCGCCAGCAGCTTGGATATTGGCGGGAGGTACGAGCAGTACTTC | CASSLDIGGRYEQYF | TRBJ2-7 | many | TRBV5-1 | TRBD2
TGTGCCAGCAGCTTCAAGGGGGCGATGAACACTGAAGCTTTCTTT | CASSFKGAMNTEAFF | TRBJ1-1 | many | TRBV7-8 | TRBD1
TGTGCCAGCAGTTACGATGGCCCTAACTATGGCTACACCTTC | CASSYDGPNYGYTF | TRBJ1-2 | many | TRBV6-5 | -
TGCGCCAGCAGCTTGGGTCCAAGCTCCTACGAGCAGTACTTC | CASSLGPSSYEQYF | TRBJ2-7 | many | TRBV5-1 | -
TGCAGTGCCAGCAAGTTAAATGGCTACAATGAGCAGTTCTTC | CSASKLNGYNEQFF | TRBJ2-1 | medium-sized | TRBV20-1 | -
TGTGCCAGCAGCGCATACAGGGGTGGTGGGGCCAACGTCCTGACTTTC | CASSAYRGGGANVLTF | TRBJ2-6 | - | TRBV28 | TRBD1
TGCAGTGCTTTCCACGGGACTCCCTACGAGCAGTACTTC | CSAFHGTPYEQYF | TRBJ2-7 | - | TRBV20-1 | -
TGTGCCAGCAGCGTAACCGGGGCAGATACGCAGTATTTT | CASSVTGADTQYF | TRBJ2-3 | many | TRBV3-1 | -